The 32 T cell receptor beta chains listed next were all sequenced from one sample in a study of a mutant IDH1 vaccine in newly diagnosed glioma. As to time point: week 23, last vaccination. Vaccination comprised doses that each held 300 ug of mutant IDH1 20-mer peptide, plus topical imiquimod. Clones were sequenced by immunoSEQ multiplex PCR, and TCRdb holds only the in-frame ones, with some missing. The table lists 35,000 to 50,000 clones, roughly 80% of them singletons. These TCRs are of unknown antigen specificity. The source material was PBMCs, sampled from a glioma patient whose treatment included an IDH1 peptide vaccine. Receptors were obtained from a woman aged 18-30 years with glioma. Some clones in this sample may be carry-over from other donors' samples.

This clone came up once. The rearrangement uses TRBV7-3 and TRBJ1-3, with D perhaps matching TRBD1 (5 bases). This CDR3 is 15 amino acids long. Trimming took 1 base from V and 0 from J, leaving 7 bases between them. Germline CDR1 and CDR2: SGHTA and FQGTGA. CDR3 protein: CASSLRGISGNTIYF. CDR3 in DNA: TGTGCCAGCAGCTTAAGGGGGATCTCTGGAAACACCATATATTTT. The whole variable domain, filled in from reference TRBV7-3 and TRBJ1-3, reads GAGVSQTPSNKVTEKGKYVELRCDPISGHTALYWYRQSLGQGPEFLIYFQGTGAADDSGLPNDRFFAVRPEGSVSTLKIQRTERGDSAVYLCASSLRGISGNTIYFGEGSWLTVV.

DNA of the CDR3: TGTGCCAGCTCACCCGATTATCGACAGGAAGCTTTCTTT. Translating it yields CASSPDYRQEAFF. The rearrangement uses TRBV18 and TRBJ1-1, with a weak D call TRBD1 (5 bases). Trimming stripped 3 bases from V and 8 bases from J, with 13 bases between. This CDR3 spans 13 amino acids. Germline CDR1 KGHSH, CDR2 LQKENI.

The chain links TRBV29-1 to TRBJ1-5; 8 nucleotides align to TRBD1. The CDR3 runs 14 residues. The V and J ends lost 6 bases and 7 bases, in that order; junction bases with no gene match: 11. The germline V gene has CDR1 SQVTM and CDR2 ANQGSEA. DNA for the CDR3: TGCAGCGTGGTAACAGGGGGAATCGACCAGCCCCAGCATTTT. Translated, it gives CSVVTGGIDQPQHF.

The CDR3 nucleotides are TGTGCCAGCAGCCCCAGGACAGGGGGCCTCGGAAACACCATATATTTT. It is translated as CASSPRTGGLGNTIYF. This rearrangement joins TRBV11-3 to TRBJ1-3, with TRBD1 identical over 11 bases. V trimming: 5 bases; J trimming: 4 bases; junction bases outside the gene matches: 7. The CDR3 is made up of 16 amino acids. Looked up from germline, CDR1 is SGHNT and CDR2 is YENEEA.

In this sample, this clone turned up once. The genes are TRBV27 and TRBJ1-5; 9 positions match TRBD1. From germline, CDR1 is MNHEY and CDR2 SMNVEV (reference sequence). The junction had 3 bases not matched to a gene; V was cut back by 8 bases and J by 4 bases. The CDR3 has 13 residues. Here the CDR3 DNA reads TGTGCCAGCTCTGGACAGGGGAATCAGCCCCAGCATTTT. Its protein is CASSGQGNQPQHF.

The gene calls are TRBV25-1 and TRBJ2-3; weak D call: TRBD1 (5 bases). From germline, CDR1 is MGHDK and CDR2 SYGVNS. The CDR3 totals 14 residues. V was shortened by 3 bases and J by 2 bases, with 9 bases between the two germline ends. The CDR3 bases are TGTGCCAGCAGTGAGGGGCACAACACAGATACGCAGTATTTT. Amino acids: CASSEGHNTDTQYF.

Only a few counts were recorded for this clone. The chain joins TRBV11-1 to TRBJ2-5, with D possibly being TRBD2 (6 bases). This CDR3 has 14 residues. The V gene lost 1 base and the J gene lost 4 bases, with 10 bases spanning the gap. The germline gives CDR1 SGHAT, CDR2 FQDESV (reference sequence). The CDR3: CASSLEALAETQYF. DNA of the CDR3: TGTGCCAGCAGCTTAGAAGCACTAGCAGAGACCCAGTACTTC. Variable domain in full (rest from reference TRBV11-1 and TRBJ2-5): EAEVAQSPRYKITEKSQAVAFWCDPISGHATLYWYRQILGQGPELLVQFQDESVVDDSQLPKDRFSAERLKGVDSTLKIQPAELGDSAMYLCASSLEALAETQYFGPGTRLLVL.

This chain joins TRBV2 and TRBJ1-2, with 7 bases that match TRBD1. The CDR3 has 16 amino acids. CDR1 SNHLY and CDR2 FYNNEI come from the germline V gene. The junction had 15 bases not matched to a gene; V was cut back by 7 bases and J by 4 bases. The DNA for the CDR3 is TGTGCCAGCACCAAGGATCGGATGACAGGGACCTATGGCTACACCTTC. Translating it yields CASTKDRMTGTYGYTF.

This clone was detected only a few times. Mismatch with germline at one junction end may stem from a read error. V is TRBV30 and J is TRBJ2-7, with 7 bases aligning to TRBD2. The CDR3 is made up of 12 amino acids. Germline values: CDR1 GTSNPN, CDR2 SVGIG (reference sequence). The CDR3 reads CAWSVPGLPFGF. CDR3 sequence (DNA): TGTGCCTGGAGTGTGCCGGGACTACCCTTTGGCTTC.

Here the CDR3 reads CASSLTGGPDTQYF. The DNA of the CDR3 is TGTGCCAGCAGCTTAACAGGGGGGCCAGATACGCAGTATTTT. The V gene is TRBV7-3, the J gene TRBJ2-3; perhaps D is TRBD1 or TRBD2 (6 bases each). This CDR3 spans 14 amino acids. Trimming cost V 0 bases and J 4 bases, with 8 bases left between them. Germline CDR1 and CDR2: SGHTA and FQGTGA.

This clone appeared a few times. The V call is TRBV14, the J call TRBJ1-1; D perhaps matches TRBD1 (5 bases). V was cut by 2 bases and J by 5 bases, with 9 bases left in between. This CDR3 comprises 13 residues. CDR1 is SGHDN, CDR2 FVKESK, per germline. The CDR3, as DNA: TGTGCCAGCAGCCAATTGGGGGGGACTGAAGCTTTCTTT. Translation: CASSQLGGTEAFF.

The chain uses TRBV7-9 and TRBJ1-2, with D uncertain. This CDR3 contains 12 residues. Germline-derived CDR1 and CDR2 are SEHNR and FQNEAQ (reference sequence). V was trimmed by 0 bases and J by 6 bases, leaving 5 bases between them. Here the CDR3 reads CASSLARDGYTF. Written as DNA, the CDR3 is TGTGCCAGCAGCTTAGCGAGGGATGGCTACACCTTC.

The V call is TRBV7-9, the J call TRBJ1-2; 11 nucleotides agree with TRBD1. The CDR3 contains 16 residues. Trimming at V came to 5 bases and at J to 4 bases, leaving 9 bases not matched to a gene. CDR1 SEHNR and CDR2 FQNEAQ come from the germline V gene (reference sequence). CDR3 sequence (DNA): TGTGCCAGCAGCCTTGGGACAGGGGGTGCCCTCTATGGCTACACCTTC. Its protein is CASSLGTGGALYGYTF.

This clone occurred a few times. The chain couples TRBV2 to TRBJ1-6, with TRBD1 matching 7 bases. Unmatched junction bases numbered 13, after V lost 10 bases and J lost 4 bases. Germline lookup yields CDR1 SNHLY and CDR2 FYNNEI. The CDR3 runs 16 residues. CDR3 loop: CATKRGPRAYNSPLHF. The CDR3 nucleotides are TGTGCCACCAAAAGGGGGCCCCGTGCATATAATTCACCCCTCCACTTT.

V usage is TRBV7-2 and J usage is TRBJ2-1; 8 positions agree with TRBD2. This CDR3 is built from 17 residues. Germline V CDR1 and CDR2: SGHTA, FQGNSA. Trimming removed 0 bases from V and 0 bases from J; junction bases left unmatched: 4. CDR3 nucleotides: TGTGCCAGCAGCTTAGCATTAGCGGGGAGCTCCTACAATGAGCAGTTCTTC. Its protein product is CASSLALAGSSYNEQFF.

The count of this clone is one. V is TRBV19 and J is TRBJ2-7; 7 positions match TRBD1. J lost 4 bases, V lost 8 bases, and 8 bases had no gene match. The germline V gene has CDR1 LNHDA and CDR2 SQIVND (reference sequence). The CDR3 has 13 residues. DNA of the CDR3: TGTGCCAGTGGAGAGACAGGGCCGTACGAGCAGTACTTC. Amino acid sequence: CASGETGPYEQYF.

V usage is TRBV14 and J usage is TRBJ2-7; D is unresolved. Trimming removed 0 bases at V and 7 bases at J, with 4 bases between. Germline assignment: CDR1 SGHDN and CDR2 FVKESK. The CDR3 has 11 amino acids. As DNA, the CDR3 is TGTGCCAGCAGCCAAGATCTAGAGCAGTACTTC. As protein: CASSQDLEQYF.

CDR3 protein: CASAGQGFEKLFF. CDR3 nucleotide sequence: TGTGCCAGCGCGGGACAGGGGTTTGAAAAACTGTTTTTT. This chain joins TRBV6-6 and TRBJ1-4; 10 bases map to TRBD1. The V gene's germline CDR1 is MNHNY and CDR2 SVGAGI (reference sequence). This CDR3 comprises 13 residues. With V trimmed by 8 bases and J by 7 bases, 4 bases remained unmatched.

The chain combines TRBV9 with TRBJ2-2; 7 bases line up with TRBD1. The V gene's germline CDR1 is SGDLS and CDR2 YYNGEE. J gave up 2 bases and V 4 bases, and 5 bases lay outside the gene matches. The CDR3 is 15 residues long. CDR3 sequence: CASSSRDSNTGELFF. In nucleotides, the CDR3 is TGTGCCAGCAGCTCCCGGGACAGTAACACCGGGGAGCTGTTTTTT. Drawing the rest from reference TRBV9 and TRBJ2-2, the complete variable domain is DSGVTQTPKHLITATGQRVTLRCSPRSGDLSVYWYQQSLDQGLQFLIQYYNGEERAKGNILERFSAQQFPDLHSELNLSSLELGDSALYFCASSSRDSNTGELFFGEGSRLTVL.

This clone is medium-sized (0.01 to 0.1%) within its sample. This sequence joins TRBV6-4 and TRBJ2-6; TRBD1 agrees at 10 bases. The J segment lost 0 bases and the V segment lost 8 bases, leaving 4 bases of the junction unmatched. Germline CDR1 MRHNA, CDR2 SNTAGT. The CDR3 covers 16 residues. DNA for the CDR3: TGTGCCAGCGGGACAGGGGAAAGCTCTGGGGCCAACGTCCTGACTTTC. This encodes CASGTGESSGANVLTF.

The chain has TRBV6-5 and TRBJ1-2; D gene unclear. V was shortened by 6 bases and J by 8 bases, with 16 bases between the two germline ends. Germline values: CDR1 MNHEY, CDR2 SVGAGI. This CDR3 region has 13 residues. CDR3 coding DNA: TGTGCCAGCAGACCAATTGGGCTAGAGGGCTACACCTTC. Protein: CASRPIGLEGYTF.

The chain combines TRBV4-2 with TRBJ1-3; D gene unclear. This CDR3 is 11 amino acids long. Looked up from germline, CDR1 is LGHNA and CDR2 is YNFKEQ. Trimming cost V 4 bases and J 4 bases, with 2 bases left between them. CDR3 in DNA: TGTGCCAGCAGCCTAGGAAACACCATATATTTT. The encoded protein is CASSLGNTIYF.

The rearrangement joins TRBV27 to TRBJ2-1; TRBD1 agrees at 7 bases. The CDR3 runs to 16 residues. Germline CDR1 is MNHEY and CDR2 is SMNVEV (reference sequence). V gave up 5 bases and J gave up 2 bases; unmatched junction bases: 9. Written as DNA, the CDR3 is TGTGCCAGCAGTCACCGCTCCGGGACAGCCTACAATGAGCAGTTCTTC. Translation gives CASSHRSGTAYNEQFF.

This clone was counted a few times. This sequence joins TRBV7-9 and TRBJ1-5, with no clear D. Trimming shortened V by 5 bases and J by 6 bases, and 14 bases separated the two germline ends. Germline loops: CDR1 SEHNR, CDR2 FQNEAQ (reference sequence). The CDR3 covers 14 residues. CDR3 sequence reads: CASSPGGKGQPQHF. The CDR3 DNA reads TGTGCCAGCAGCCCCGGAGGTAAGGGTCAGCCCCAGCATTTT.

This clone has only one observation. The genes are TRBV7-9 and TRBJ1-1; D gene unclear. The ends were cut back, 7 bases at V and 8 bases at J, with 17 bases in the middle. The germline gives CDR1 SEHNR, CDR2 FQNEAQ (reference sequence). This CDR3 is 13 amino acids long. CDR3 coding DNA: TGTGCCAGCAACCTTAGGGCCGACGCGGAAGCTTTCTTT. It encodes CASNLRADAEAFF.

This chain joins TRBV7-9 and TRBJ2-3; TRBD1 or TRBD2 may be the D gene (6 bases each). This CDR3 is built from 13 residues. Germline V gene data show CDR1 as SEHNR and CDR2 as FQNEAQ (reference sequence). V gave up 5 bases and J gave up 4 bases, with 10 bases separating them. The CDR3 sequence: CASSPRGPDTQYF. DNA of the CDR3: TGTGCCAGCAGCCCCCGGGGGCCAGATACGCAGTATTTT.

This rearrangement joins TRBV6-5 to TRBJ2-2, with D hard to call. The CDR3 spans 14 residues. V lost 2 bases and J 0 bases, leaving 4 bases between the germline ends. In germline, CDR1 is MNHEY, CDR2 SVGAGI. The CDR3 is CASSYGANTGELFF. DNA for the CDR3: TGTGCCAGCAGTTACGGCGCGAACACCGGGGAGCTGTTTTTT.

The rearrangement joins TRBV18 to TRBJ1-4; a possible D gene is TRBD1 (6 bases). The CDR3 sequence is 12 residues long. V lost 3 bases to trimming and J lost 8 bases, with 7 bases between them. CDR1 and CDR2 from the germline V gene are KGHSH and LQKENI. This CDR3 reads CASSPQGEKLFF. DNA of the CDR3: TGTGCCAGCTCACCCCAGGGGGAAAAACTGTTTTTT.

The sample holds one count of this clone. The chain combines TRBV4-2 with TRBJ2-3, with D maybe TRBD1 (6 bases). V lost 3 bases, J lost 3 bases, and 7 bases lay in between. The CDR3 is 13 amino acids. CDR1 is LGHNA and CDR2 is YNFKEQ in the germline V gene. In nucleotides, the CDR3 is TGTGCCAGCAGCCACGACAGGACAGATACGCAGTATTTT. Translated: CASSHDRTDTQYF.

The chain uses TRBV5-6 and TRBJ2-7; tentative D call: TRBD1 (5 bases). The V end was cut by 4 bases, the J end by 1 base, with 15 bases between. This CDR3 spans 15 amino acids. CDR1 is SGHDT and CDR2 is YYEEEE in the germline V gene. The CDR3 reads CASSPPGQGSYEQYF. As DNA, the CDR3 is TGTGCCAGCAGCCCGCCTGGGCAGGGATCCTACGAGCAGTACTTC. The full variable domain, completed using reference TRBV5-6 and TRBJ2-7, is DAGVTQSPTHLIKTRGQQVTLRCSPKSGHDTVSWYQQALGQGPQFIFQYYEEEERQRGNFPDRFSGHQFPNYSSELNVNALLLGDSALYLCASSPPGQGSYEQYFGPGTRLTVT.

The chain combines TRBV7-9 with TRBJ1-2; D gene ambiguous. The CDR3 sequence is 13 residues long. V dropped 2 bases and J dropped 6 bases, with 10 bases sitting between them. From germline, CDR1 is SEHNR and CDR2 FQNEAQ (reference sequence). For the CDR3, the DNA is TGTGCCAGCAGCTTATCGGCACCCGATGGCTACACCTTC. The encoded protein is CASSLSAPDGYTF.

The chain employs TRBV19 and TRBJ2-5, with TRBD2 identical over 9 bases. Germline CDR1 and CDR2: LNHDA and SQIVND (reference sequence). CDR3 length equals 16 residues. V was clipped by 4 bases and J by 7 bases; unmatched bases: 13. The CDR3, as DNA: TGTGCCAGTAGTAACTTAGCGGGGGAGCTCCCCCGGACCCAGTACTTC. As protein: CASSNLAGELPRTQYF.